The 27 T cell receptor beta chains below all came from one sample that was sequenced in a study of early T cells in non-severe SARS-CoV-2 infection. MiXCR, applied by TCRdb to the 5' RACE reads, yields one record per CDR3 protein. The table has some 64,000 distinct CDR3 sequences, approximately 9.2% seen once. The input for sequencing was whole blood, taken at baseline. The receptors stem from an adult who was a healthcare worker with PCR-confirmed SARS-CoV-2 infection or an uninfected control (not recorded which).

This clonotype was recorded a few times. The chain uses TRBV6-2 or TRBV6-3 and TRBJ2-1; D possibly corresponds to TRBD2 (5 bases). The length of the CDR3 is 15 residues. CDR1 is MNHEY, CDR2 SVGEGT, per germline. The V end lost 4 bases, the J end lost 10 bases, and 20 bases lay between the germline ends. The CDR3 sequence is CASSWPRTGLEEQFF. In DNA form, the CDR3 reads TGTGCCAGCAGTTGGCCGAGGACCGGACTCGAGGAGCAGTTCTTC.

This clonotype was picked up a small number of times. The gene calls are TRBV27 and TRBJ2-7; 7 bases are a match to TRBD1. Looked up from germline, CDR1 is MNHEY and CDR2 is SMNVEV (reference sequence). Trimming removed 5 bases from V and 5 bases from J; junction bases left unmatched: 9. The CDR3 extends over 14 amino acids. The CDR3: CASSHTGVRDEQYF. In nucleotides, the CDR3 is TGTGCCAGCAGTCACACAGGGGTCAGGGACGAGCAGTACTTC.

Only a few counts were recorded for this clonotype. A much larger clonotype is one base distant, so this may be a read error. The chain is built from TRBV27 and TRBJ2-7; tentatively, D is TRBD2 (6 bases). The germline V gene has CDR1 MNHEY and CDR2 SMNVEV (reference sequence). The length of the CDR3 is 14 residues. CDR3 region: CVSSLDGSTYEQYF. The CDR3 nucleotides read TGTGTCAGCAGTTTAGACGGGAGCACCTACGAGCAGTACTTC.

At least ten counts were recorded for this clonotype. The junction departs from germline at one end; a sequencing error may be responsible. The chain combines TRBV7-3 with TRBJ2-3; weak D call: TRBD2 (6 bases). Looked up from germline, CDR1 is SGHTA and CDR2 is FQGTGA. CDR3 length: 11 amino acids. The CDR3 DNA reads as TGTGCCAGCACCGCCGGGACTCGCCTCCATTTT. It encodes CASTAGTRLHF.

This clonotype occurred a few times. The V call is TRBV12-3 or TRBV12-4, the J call TRBJ2-1; no reliable D call. V shed 4 bases and J shed 8 bases, with 15 bases lying between them. This CDR3 region has 14 residues. The chain's CDR3 is CASSSLTRVDEQFF. The DNA of the CDR3 is TGTGCCAGCAGTTCCCTGACCCGCGTGGATGAGCAGTTCTTC.

There are many counts of this clonotype. The rearrangement uses TRBV7-2 and TRBJ2-5, with a possible D match to TRBD2 (6 bases). Trimming removed 4 bases at V and 5 bases at J, with 17 bases between. Germline V gene sequence: CDR1 SGHTA, CDR2 FQGNSA. The CDR3 has 15 amino acids. The CDR3 region is CASSYSTSGMETQYF. The DNA for the CDR3 is TGTGCCAGCAGCTACTCGACTAGTGGAATGGAGACCCAGTACTTC.

In this sample, this clonotype turned up many times. The V gene is TRBV11-2, the J gene TRBJ2-5; D perhaps matches TRBD2 (5 bases). The CDR3 is made up of 16 amino acids. The V gene lost 4 bases and the J gene lost 0 bases, with 15 bases spanning the gap. Germline V gene data show CDR1 as SGHAT and CDR2 as FQNNGV. CDR3 bases: TGTGCCAGCAGCTCGGGAACGGTTAAGTACCAAGAGACCCAGTACTTC. This encodes CASSSGTVKYQETQYF.

This clonotype was observed many times. The chain links TRBV30 to TRBJ1-5; D might be TRBD1 (6 bases). The length of the CDR3 is 16 residues. Germline-derived CDR1 and CDR2 are GTSNPN and SVGIG (reference sequence). Deletions cut 0 bases from V and 2 bases from J, with 14 bases between. CDR3 sequence reads: CAWSVLGGDGNQPQHF. Written as DNA, the CDR3 is TGTGCCTGGAGTGTGCTCGGGGGCGACGGCAATCAGCCCCAGCATTTT.

The chain recombines TRBV30 with TRBJ2-7; D is undetermined. Trimming took 4 bases from V and 1 from J, leaving 14 bases between them. The CDR3 has 14 amino acids. Per germline, CDR1 GTSNPN and CDR2 SVGIG (reference sequence). CDR3 amino acids: CAWKPHGWSYEQYF. CDR3 nucleotides: TGTGCCTGGAAACCTCATGGGTGGTCCTACGAGCAGTACTTC.

This chain uses TRBV20-1 with TRBJ1-1; D possibly corresponds to TRBD1 (6 bases). There are 11 residues in the CDR3. Between the trimmed V and J ends, which lost 0 bases and 10 bases, there was a span of 9 bases. The germline V gene has CDR1 DFQATT and CDR2 SNEGSKA (reference sequence). Here the CDR3 DNA reads TGCAGTGCTAGAGATATAGGGGGAGCTTTCTTT. Its protein product is CSARDIGGAFF.

This clonotype has at least ten counts. This chain joins TRBV4-3 and TRBJ2-3, with TRBD1 matching 9 bases. The V segment lost 4 bases and the J segment 2 bases; nucleotides outside the gene matches: 7. This CDR3 is 16 amino acids long. Germline V gives CDR1 LGHNA, CDR2 YSLEER. As DNA, the CDR3 is TGCGCCAGCAGCCCGTTCGGGACAGGGATCACAGATACGCAGTATTTT. Translating gives CASSPFGTGITDTQYF.

Ten or more counts support this clonotype. J is TRBJ2-5 and V is TRBV27; D is possibly TRBD1 (6 bases). The CDR3 totals 17 residues. CDR1 and CDR2 from the germline V gene are MNHEY and SMNVEV (reference sequence). Between the trimmed V and J ends, which lost 5 bases and 2 bases, there was a span of 21 bases. CDR3 coding DNA: TGTGCCAGCAGTCACCTCCCCGGGACAATCAAACAAGAGACCCAGTACTTC. Amino acids: CASSHLPGTIKQETQYF.

This clonotype occurred many times. This chain joins TRBV5-1 and TRBJ2-1; D uncertain. In germline, CDR1 is SGHRS, CDR2 YFSETQ. The V and J ends lost 0 bases and 6 bases respectively, with 10 bases between them. CDR3 length equals 14 residues. The CDR3 reads CASSLVARSNEQFF. DNA of the CDR3: TGCGCCAGCAGCTTGGTTGCCAGGTCCAATGAGCAGTTCTTC.

The sample holds many counts of this clonotype. The rearrangement links TRBV4-2 to TRBJ1-2; 9 positions agree with TRBD1. The CDR3 has 14 amino acids. Germline V gene sequence: CDR1 LGHNA, CDR2 YNFKEQ. Germline trimming cut 3 bases from V and 8 bases from J; bases unmatched to any gene: 7. The DNA for the CDR3 is TGTGCCAGCAGCCACCTACAGGGGGCGGACGGCTACACCTTC. It translates to CASSHLQGADGYTF.

The J gene is TRBJ2-3, the V gene TRBV10-3, with D maybe TRBD2 (6 bases). The CDR3 is 17 residues long. Looked up from germline, CDR1 is ENHRY and CDR2 is SYGVKD. The V gene lost 5 bases and the J gene lost 2 bases, with 20 bases spanning the gap. CDR3 nucleotide sequence: TGTGCCATCAGTCCCCGGATGGCTAGCGTGTACACAGATACGCAGTATTTT. This translates into CAISPRMASVYTDTQYF.

This clonotype was seen only a few times. This chain joins TRBV27 and TRBJ2-3; D is uncertain. The V gene's germline CDR1 is MNHEY and CDR2 SMNVEV (reference sequence). There are 13 residues in the CDR3. V was pared by 6 bases and J by 3 bases, with 10 bases between. The CDR3 sequence is CASRLVGTDTQYF. The CDR3 nucleotides read TGTGCCAGCAGGCTTGTCGGTACAGATACGCAGTATTTT.

At least ten counts were recorded for this clonotype. This rearrangement joins TRBV5-1 to TRBJ2-7, with D possibly TRBD1 on 6 matching bases. The germline CDR1 and CDR2 sequences are SGHRS and YFSETQ. V lost 4 bases and J lost 3, with 14 bases in between. There are 14 residues in the CDR3. CDR3 residues: CASSPDGGFYEQYF. As DNA, the CDR3 is TGCGCCAGCAGCCCGGATGGGGGCTTCTACGAGCAGTACTTC. Full variable domain (rest looked up from reference TRBV5-1 and TRBJ2-7): KAGVTQTPRYLIKTRGQQVTLSCSPISGHRSVSWYQQTPGQGLQFLFEYFSETQRNKGNFPGRFSGRQFSNSRSEMNVSTLELGDSALYLCASSPDGGFYEQYFGPGTRLTVT.

This sequence joins TRBV12-3 or TRBV12-4 and TRBJ2-3; a possible D gene is TRBD1 (5 bases). V was clipped by 4 bases and J by 6 bases, with 14 bases between them. CDR3 length equals 14 residues. CDR3 loop: CASSSDRTPDTQYF. CDR3 coding DNA: TGTGCCAGCAGTTCTGACCGGACACCTGATACGCAGTATTTT.

V is TRBV20-1 and J is TRBJ2-5, with D tentatively TRBD1 or TRBD2 (5 bases each). This CDR3 spans 11 amino acids. The germline V and J ends were trimmed by 3 bases and 7 bases, with 9 bases remaining between them. CDR1 DFQATT and CDR2 SNEGSKA come from the germline V gene (reference sequence). For the CDR3, the DNA is TGCAGTGCTAGTCTCGGGGCGACCCAGTACTTC. Its translation is CSASLGATQYF.

A few counts support this clonotype. The genes are TRBV20-1 and TRBJ2-1; 12 nucleotides align to TRBD2. J gave up 9 bases and V 1 base, and 13 bases lay outside the gene matches. CDR3 length: 17 residues. CDR1 is DFQATT and CDR2 is SNEGSKA in the germline V gene (reference sequence). The CDR3, as DNA: TGCAGTGCTAGAGGGATAGGACTAGCGGGAAGAGGTGGTGAGCAGTTCTTC. Protein sequence: CSARGIGLAGRGGEQFF.

This clonotype was seen repeatedly, ten times or more. This rearrangement joins TRBV25-1 to TRBJ2-7; TRBD1 aligns across 10 bases. Germline V gene sequence: CDR1 MGHDK, CDR2 SYGVNS. Trimming cost V 2 bases and J 2 bases; bases outside gene matches: 3. This CDR3 contains 15 residues. CDR3: CASSERQGAPYEQYF. CDR3 sequence (DNA): TGTGCCAGCAGTGAACGACAGGGGGCTCCCTACGAGCAGTACTTC.

A few counts support this clonotype. The chain uses TRBV5-5 and TRBJ2-5; TRBD2 might be the D (6 bases). The CDR3 has 17 residues. Per germline, CDR1 SGHKS and CDR2 YYEKEE (reference sequence). With 1 base removed from V and 2 bases from J, the gap between germline ends came to 18 bases. The CDR3 DNA reads TGTGCCAGCAGCTTGCGCCTGGGGCGAGGAGGGCAAGAGACCCAGTACTTC. It translates to CASSLRLGRGGQETQYF.

The rearrangement links TRBV5-1 to TRBJ2-7; the D gene is possibly TRBD1 (6 bases). This CDR3 has 13 residues. Germline lookup yields CDR1 SGHRS and CDR2 YFSETQ. The V gene lost 1 base and the J gene lost 4 bases, with 9 bases spanning the gap. The CDR3 region has the DNA TGCGCCAGCAGCTTGTCCGGACAGTACGAGCAGTACTTC. Translation gives CASSLSGQYEQYF.

This clonotype was seen repeatedly, ten times or more. The chain carries TRBV28 and TRBJ2-7; TRBD2 might be the D (5 bases). CDR1 and CDR2 (germline): MDHEN, SYDVKM. The CDR3 totals 15 residues. Trimming left V 1 base short and J 5 bases short, with 15 bases between. The chain's CDR3 is CASSLLRGNLDEQYF. DNA for the CDR3: TGTGCCAGCAGTTTATTACGAGGGAATCTGGACGAGCAGTACTTC.

This clonotype was counted only a few times. V usage is TRBV18 and J usage is TRBJ2-1; no firm D call. V lost 3 bases and J 6 bases, leaving 18 bases between the germline ends. CDR1 and CDR2 from the germline V gene are KGHSH and LQKENI. CDR3 size: 16 residues. In DNA, the CDR3 is TGTGCCAGCTCACCCCCTCTCAACATTATCAGCAATGAGCAGTTCTTC. Amino acid sequence: CASSPPLNIISNEQFF.

This clonotype was seen repeatedly, ten times or more. The CDR3 reads CSARWGRAGETQYF. Here the CDR3 DNA reads TGCAGTGCTAGATGGGGGAGGGCCGGAGAGACCCAGTACTTC. The V call is TRBV20-1, the J call TRBJ2-5, with 7 bases that match TRBD2. The CDR3 sequence is 14 residues long. Germline loops: CDR1 DFQATT, CDR2 SNEGSKA (reference sequence). V dropped 2 bases and J dropped 4; count of bases not matched to a gene: 7.

The chain couples TRBV7-3 to TRBJ1-2, with D maybe TRBD1 (5 bases). V lost 2 bases, J lost 2 bases, and 9 bases lay in between. This CDR3 spans 14 amino acids. CDR1 SGHTA and CDR2 FQGTGA come from the germline V gene. The CDR3 nucleotides are TGTGCCAGCAGCTTACAGGGCATAAACTATGGCTACACCTTC. Protein: CASSLQGINYGYTF. Combining the CDR3 with reference TRBV7-3 and TRBJ1-2 gives the whole variable domain GAGVSQTPSNKVTEKGKYVELRCDPISGHTALYWYRQSLGQGPEFLIYFQGTGAADDSGLPNDRFFAVRPEGSVSTLKIQRTERGDSAVYLCASSLQGINYGYTFGSGTRLTVV.